The table lists the clone carrying this T cell receptor (beta chain) with a few counts. Its antigen remains unknown. The CDR3 sequence is 16 residues long. Germline V lookup: CDR1 SGDLS, CDR2 YYNGEE. With 2 bases removed from V and 7 bases from J, the gap between germline ends came to 16 bases. TCRdb reprocessed the 5' RACE reads with MiXCR, giving one entry per CDR3 protein. The repertoire holds hundreds of thousands of distinct CDR3 sequences, about a sixth seen once, with 3% to 4.5% in the top ten. This sample stems from a study of T-cell memory formation after mild COVID-19. Study-wide findings and caveats: Contracting CD4+ clones were located mainly in CM and EM, and CD8+ clones in EMRA. Cross-reactive memory apparently joined, as some responding clones appeared in pre-infection memory.

This clonotype was obtained from a man younger than 30 who had mild COVID-19 (a few samples of this study predate the infection). Cell type and time point are not known. Input material: PBMCs or a T cell subset sorted from them (not recorded which). The chain uses TRBV9 and TRBJ1-6; D unclear. The DNA for the CDR3 is TGTGCCAGCAGCGTTAGACCTTATACCCAGAATTCACCCCTCCACTTT. It translates to CASSVRPYTQNSPLHF.